The sequence of this T cell receptor (beta chain) was determined in a study of monozygotic twins with inflammatory bowel disease. Overall study findings and caveats: Healthy co-twins showed greater TCRbeta diversity (inverse Simpson) than IBD patients. A lone strong IBD-associated signal or clonotype found no support.

The CDR3 length is 14 residues. Looked up from germline, CDR1 is LGHNA and CDR2 is YNFKEQ. Investigators extracted total RNA from whole blood and did not sort T cells. Note on this clonotype: Its specificity is not known.

Both TCRalpha and TCRbeta cDNA were subjected to two nested PCRs lasting roughly 16 and 10 cycles. TCRdb reprocessed the 5' RACE reads, keeping one entry per CDR3 protein, no DNA. The record lists 300,000 to 450,000 distinct CDR3 sequences, of which the ten most abundant hold approximately 2.8%. This chain joins TRBV4-2 and TRBJ2-5. This TCR was recovered from a human donor with ulcerative colitis or Crohn's disease, or a healthy co-twin of an affected twin (not recorded which). The sequenced sample consisted of blood. CDR3 sequence reads: CASSQDRLQETQYF.